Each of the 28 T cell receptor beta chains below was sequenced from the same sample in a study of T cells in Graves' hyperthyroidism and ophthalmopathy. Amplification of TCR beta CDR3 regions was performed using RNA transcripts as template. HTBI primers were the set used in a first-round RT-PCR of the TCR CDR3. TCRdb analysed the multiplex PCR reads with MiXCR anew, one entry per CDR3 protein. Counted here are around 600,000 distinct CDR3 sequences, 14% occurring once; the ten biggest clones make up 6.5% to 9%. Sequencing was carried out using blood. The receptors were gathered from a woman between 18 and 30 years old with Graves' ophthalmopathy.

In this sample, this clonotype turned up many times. The CDR3 DNA follows: TGTGCCAGCAGCCTAGAGGTCCCTAGCGGACGCACAGATACGCAGTATTTT. This codes for CASSLEVPSGRTDTQYF. The chain combines TRBV7-8 with TRBJ2-3, with 7 nucleotides matching TRBD2. J gave up 1 base and V 5 bases, and 12 bases lay outside the gene matches. From germline, CDR1 is SGHVS and CDR2 FQNEAQ. The CDR3 consists of 17 residues.

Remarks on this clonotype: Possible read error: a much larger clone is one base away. CDR3 protein: CASSRERLGTNVLTF. The CDR3 DNA follows: TGTGCCAGCAGCCGTGAAAGGCTTGGGACCAACGTCCTGACTTTC. The rearrangement links TRBV7-8 to TRBJ2-6; unclear D gene. CDR3 length: 15 amino acids. Per germline, CDR1 SGHVS and CDR2 FQNEAQ.

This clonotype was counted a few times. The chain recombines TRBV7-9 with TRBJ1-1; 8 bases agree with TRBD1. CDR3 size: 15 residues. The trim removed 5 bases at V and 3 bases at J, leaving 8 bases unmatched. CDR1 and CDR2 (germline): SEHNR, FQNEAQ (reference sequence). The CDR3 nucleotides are TGTGCCAGCAGCCCCCCGCTGACAGGGGACACTGAAGCTTTCTTT. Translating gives CASSPPLTGDTEAFF.

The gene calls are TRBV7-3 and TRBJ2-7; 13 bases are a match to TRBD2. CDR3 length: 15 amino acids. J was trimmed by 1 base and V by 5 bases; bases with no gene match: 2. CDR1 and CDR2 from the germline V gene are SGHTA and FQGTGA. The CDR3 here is CASSMGLAGSYEQYF. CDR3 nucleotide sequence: TGTGCCAGCAGCATGGGACTAGCGGGGTCCTACGAGCAGTACTTC. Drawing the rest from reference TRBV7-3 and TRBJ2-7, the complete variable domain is GAGVSQTPSNKVTEKGKYVELRCDPISGHTALYWYRQSLGQGPEFLIYFQGTGAADDSGLPNDRFFAVRPEGSVSTLKIQRTERGDSAVYLCASSMGLAGSYEQYFGPGTRLTVT.

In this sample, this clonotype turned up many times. The CDR3 coding sequence is TGTGCCAGCAGTCGTCATGGCTACACCTTC. This encodes CASSRHGYTF. The chain links TRBV28 to TRBJ1-2; D unresolved. CDR3 size: 10 residues. The ends were cut back, 5 bases at V and 6 bases at J, with 4 bases in the middle. The germline V gene has CDR1 MDHEN and CDR2 SYDVKM.

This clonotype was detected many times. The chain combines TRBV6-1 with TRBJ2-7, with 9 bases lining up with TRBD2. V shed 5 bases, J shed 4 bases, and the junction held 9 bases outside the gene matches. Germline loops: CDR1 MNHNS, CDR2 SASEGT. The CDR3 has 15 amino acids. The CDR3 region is CASSYLLAGSYEQYF. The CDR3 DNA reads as TGTGCCAGCAGTTACCTGCTAGCGGGGAGTTACGAGCAGTACTTC.

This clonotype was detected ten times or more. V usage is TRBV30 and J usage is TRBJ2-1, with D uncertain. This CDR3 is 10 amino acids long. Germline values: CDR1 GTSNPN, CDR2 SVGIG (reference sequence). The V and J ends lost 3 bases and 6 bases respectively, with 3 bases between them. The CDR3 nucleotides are TGTGCCTGGAGACGCAATGAGCAGTTCTTC. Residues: CAWRRNEQFF.

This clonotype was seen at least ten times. Here the CDR3 DNA reads TGTGCCAGCAGCTCGATTCACAATGAGCAGTTCTTC. Protein: CASSSIHNEQFF. The chain carries TRBV7-2 and TRBJ2-1; no firm D call. CDR3 length equals 12 residues. Germline loops: CDR1 SGHTA, CDR2 FQGNSA. With 4 bases removed from V and 5 bases from J, the gap between germline ends came to 6 bases. Combining the CDR3 with reference TRBV7-2 and TRBJ2-1 gives the whole variable domain GAGVSQSPSNKVTEKGKDVELRCDPISGHTALYWYRQSLGQGLEFLIYFQGNSAPDKSGLPSDRFSAERTGGSVSTLTIQRTQQEDSAVYLCASSSIHNEQFFGPGTRLTVL.

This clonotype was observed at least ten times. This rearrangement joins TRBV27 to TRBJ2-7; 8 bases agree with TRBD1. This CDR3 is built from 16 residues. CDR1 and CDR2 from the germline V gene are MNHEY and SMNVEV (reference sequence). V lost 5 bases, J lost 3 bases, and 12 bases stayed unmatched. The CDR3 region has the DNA TGTGCCAGCAGTCGACTCCGGACAGGGCGAATCTACGAGCAGTACTTC. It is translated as CASSRLRTGRIYEQYF.

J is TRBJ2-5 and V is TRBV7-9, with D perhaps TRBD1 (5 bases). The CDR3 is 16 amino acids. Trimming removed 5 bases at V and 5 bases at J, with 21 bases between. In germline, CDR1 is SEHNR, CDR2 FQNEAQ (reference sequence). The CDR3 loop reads CASSPWNPQGRETQYF. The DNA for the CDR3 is TGTGCCAGCAGCCCATGGAACCCTCAGGGCCGGGAGACCCAGTACTTC.

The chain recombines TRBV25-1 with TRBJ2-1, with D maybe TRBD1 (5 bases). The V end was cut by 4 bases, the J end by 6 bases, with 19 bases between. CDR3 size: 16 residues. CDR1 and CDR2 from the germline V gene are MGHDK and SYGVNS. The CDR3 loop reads CASSAPGLKGPNEQFF. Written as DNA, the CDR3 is TGTGCCAGCAGTGCCCCGGGCCTCAAGGGGCCCAATGAGCAGTTCTTC.

For the CDR3, the DNA is TGTGCCAGCAGTTCGGCTGTGGGGTTCTTC. Translating it yields CASSSAVGFF. The chain carries TRBV7-9 and TRBJ2-1; D gene unclear. The CDR3 sequence is 10 residues long. Germline V gene sequence: CDR1 SEHNR, CDR2 FQNEAQ (reference sequence). The V end was cut by 6 bases, the J end by 15 bases, with 12 bases between.

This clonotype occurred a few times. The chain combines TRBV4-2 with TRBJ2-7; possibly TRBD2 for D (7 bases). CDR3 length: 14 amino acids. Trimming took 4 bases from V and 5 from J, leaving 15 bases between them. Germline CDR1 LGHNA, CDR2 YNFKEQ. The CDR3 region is CASSPGGGKDEQYF. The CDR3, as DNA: TGTGCCAGCAGCCCCGGCGGGGGCAAAGACGAGCAGTACTTC.

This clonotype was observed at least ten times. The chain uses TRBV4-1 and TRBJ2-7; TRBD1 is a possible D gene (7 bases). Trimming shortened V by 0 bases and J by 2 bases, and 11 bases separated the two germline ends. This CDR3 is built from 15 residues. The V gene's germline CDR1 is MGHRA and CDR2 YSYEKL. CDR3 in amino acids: CASSQDQGGPYEQYF. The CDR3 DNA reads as TGCGCCAGCAGCCAAGATCAGGGGGGCCCCTACGAGCAGTACTTC.

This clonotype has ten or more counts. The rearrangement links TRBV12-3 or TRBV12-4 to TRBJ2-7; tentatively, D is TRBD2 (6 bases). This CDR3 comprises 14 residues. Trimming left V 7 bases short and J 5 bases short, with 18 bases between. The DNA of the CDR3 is TGTGCCAGCATCCCCGGTGGAGGGAGGAACGAGCAGTACTTC. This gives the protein CASIPGGGRNEQYF.

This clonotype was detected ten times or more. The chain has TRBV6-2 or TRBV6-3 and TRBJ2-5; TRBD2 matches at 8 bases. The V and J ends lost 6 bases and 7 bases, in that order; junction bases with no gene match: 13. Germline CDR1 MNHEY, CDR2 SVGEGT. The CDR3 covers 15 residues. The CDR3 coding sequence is TGTGCCAGCAGCCCTCCCGGACTCGGGGGGGGGACCCAGTACTTC. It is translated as CASSPPGLGGGTQYF.

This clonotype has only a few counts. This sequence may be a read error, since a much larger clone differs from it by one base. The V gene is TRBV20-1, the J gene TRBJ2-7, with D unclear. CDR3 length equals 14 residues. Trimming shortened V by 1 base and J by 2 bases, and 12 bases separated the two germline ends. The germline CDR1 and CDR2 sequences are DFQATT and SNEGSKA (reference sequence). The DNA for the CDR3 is TGCAGTGCTAGAGTCCGAGTGGCAACCTACGAGCAGTACTTC. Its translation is CSARVRVATYEQYF.

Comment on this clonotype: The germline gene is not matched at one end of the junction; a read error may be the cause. Here the CDR3 reads CASSFVGLALTQQFF. In nucleotides, the CDR3 is TGTGCCAGCAGCTTTGTGGGACTAGCGCTTACTCAGCAGTTCTTC. The chain couples TRBV5-1 to TRBJ2-1; 10 positions agree with TRBD2. The length of the CDR3 is 15 residues. Looked up from germline, CDR1 is SGHRS and CDR2 is YFSETQ.

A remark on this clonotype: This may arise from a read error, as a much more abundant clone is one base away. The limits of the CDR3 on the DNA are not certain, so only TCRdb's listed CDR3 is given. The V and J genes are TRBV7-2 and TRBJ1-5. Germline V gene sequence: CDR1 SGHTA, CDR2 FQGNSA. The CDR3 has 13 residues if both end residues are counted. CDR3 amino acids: CASFGGGNQPQRF.

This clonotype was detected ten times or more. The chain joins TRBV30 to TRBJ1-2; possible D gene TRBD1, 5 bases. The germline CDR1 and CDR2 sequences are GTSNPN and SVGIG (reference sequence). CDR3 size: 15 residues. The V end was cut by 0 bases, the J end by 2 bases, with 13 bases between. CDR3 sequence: CAWSVSETANYGYTF. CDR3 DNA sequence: TGTGCCTGGAGTGTCTCCGAGACAGCAAACTATGGCTACACCTTC.

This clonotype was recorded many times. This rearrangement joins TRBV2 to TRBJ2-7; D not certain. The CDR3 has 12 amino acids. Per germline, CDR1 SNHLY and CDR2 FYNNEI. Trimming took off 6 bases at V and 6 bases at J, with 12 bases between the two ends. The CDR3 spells CASSRLPSEQYF. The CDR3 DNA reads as TGTGCCAGCAGCCGCCTACCCTCCGAGCAGTACTTC.

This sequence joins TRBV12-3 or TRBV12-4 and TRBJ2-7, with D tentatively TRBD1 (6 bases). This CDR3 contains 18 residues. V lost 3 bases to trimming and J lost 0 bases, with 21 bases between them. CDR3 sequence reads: CASSFSPGQGKSSYEQYF. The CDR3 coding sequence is TGTGCCAGCAGTTTTTCTCCGGGCCAGGGGAAAAGCTCCTACGAGCAGTACTTC.

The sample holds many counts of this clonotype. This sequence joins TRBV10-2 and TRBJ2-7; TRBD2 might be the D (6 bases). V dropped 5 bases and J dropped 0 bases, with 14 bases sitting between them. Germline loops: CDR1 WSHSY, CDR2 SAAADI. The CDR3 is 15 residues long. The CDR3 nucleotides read TGCGCCAGCAGTACCGGGGGTTTTAGCTCCTACGAGCAGTACTTC. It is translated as CASSTGGFSSYEQYF.

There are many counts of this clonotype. The CDR3 spells CASSRDRDPPGGYTF. The CDR3 bases are TGTGCCAGCAGTCGGGACAGGGATCCCCCTGGCGGCTACACCTTC. The J gene is TRBJ1-2, the V gene TRBV12-3 or TRBV12-4, with 9 bases lining up with TRBD1. The CDR3 has 15 amino acids. Trimming removed 5 bases from V and 8 bases from J; junction bases left unmatched: 12.

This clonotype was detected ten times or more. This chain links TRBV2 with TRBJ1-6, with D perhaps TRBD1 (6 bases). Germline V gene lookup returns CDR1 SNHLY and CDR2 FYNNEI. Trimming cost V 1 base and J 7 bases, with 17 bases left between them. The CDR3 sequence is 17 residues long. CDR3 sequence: CASSEGRGASGNSPLHF. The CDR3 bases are TGTGCCAGCAGTGAAGGCAGGGGAGCTTCAGGGAATTCACCCCTCCACTTT.

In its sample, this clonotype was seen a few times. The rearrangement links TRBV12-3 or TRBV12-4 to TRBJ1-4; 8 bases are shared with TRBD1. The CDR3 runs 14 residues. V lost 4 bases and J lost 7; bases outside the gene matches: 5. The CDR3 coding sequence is TGTGCCAGCAGTTCTGAGACAGGGGTTGAAAAACTGTTTTTT. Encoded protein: CASSSETGVEKLFF.

The CDR3 DNA follows: TGTACCTCGGGGGGCAGGGGGCTTTATGAGCAGTTCTTC. Translated, it gives CTSGGRGLYEQFF. This chain uses TRBV6-1 with TRBJ2-1; TRBD1 might be the D (8 bases). Germline V gives CDR1 MNHNS, CDR2 SASEGT. The CDR3 has 13 residues.

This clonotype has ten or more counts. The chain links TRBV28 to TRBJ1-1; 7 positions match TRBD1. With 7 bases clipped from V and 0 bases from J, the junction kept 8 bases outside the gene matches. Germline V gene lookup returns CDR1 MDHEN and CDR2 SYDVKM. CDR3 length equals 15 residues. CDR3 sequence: CASMEGGGLNTEAFF. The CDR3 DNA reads TGTGCCAGCATGGAGGGAGGGGGCCTGAACACTGAAGCTTTCTTT.